This T cell receptor (beta chain) is from a study of CD8+ T cells in alopecia areata. Trimming took 3 bases from V and 2 from J, leaving 10 bases between them. This CDR3 is 13 amino acids long. Germline CDR1 SQVTM, CDR2 ANQGSEA. Treatment noted: oral pan-JAK inhibitor, 5-10 mg twice daily. This clone was recorded a few times. Antigen: not known. Once RNA had been extracted, it was reverse transcribed into cDNA to act as the sequencing template. Assay: immunoSEQ multiplex PCR; the TCRdb copy retains only in-frame clones and omits some. The repertoire has 60,000 to 85,000 clones, around 60% of them found once; the top ten carry around 20%. Study results and caveats: Lesional scalp, especially alopecia totalis/universalis, showed higher clonality than normal scalp. Possibly because of HLA-related factors, TCR sharing was less clear across patients than in mice.

The rearrangement links TRBV29-1 to TRBJ2-5; the D call may be TRBD1 or TRBD2 (5 bases each). The sequence came from a human donor with alopecia areata. Sequenced material: CD8+ T cells sorted from blood, taken at week 24, from a patient treated with tofacitinib. The CDR3 sequence is CSVEGVRQETQYF. For the CDR3, the DNA is TGCAGCGTTGAGGGGGTGCGTCAAGAGACCCAGTACTTC.